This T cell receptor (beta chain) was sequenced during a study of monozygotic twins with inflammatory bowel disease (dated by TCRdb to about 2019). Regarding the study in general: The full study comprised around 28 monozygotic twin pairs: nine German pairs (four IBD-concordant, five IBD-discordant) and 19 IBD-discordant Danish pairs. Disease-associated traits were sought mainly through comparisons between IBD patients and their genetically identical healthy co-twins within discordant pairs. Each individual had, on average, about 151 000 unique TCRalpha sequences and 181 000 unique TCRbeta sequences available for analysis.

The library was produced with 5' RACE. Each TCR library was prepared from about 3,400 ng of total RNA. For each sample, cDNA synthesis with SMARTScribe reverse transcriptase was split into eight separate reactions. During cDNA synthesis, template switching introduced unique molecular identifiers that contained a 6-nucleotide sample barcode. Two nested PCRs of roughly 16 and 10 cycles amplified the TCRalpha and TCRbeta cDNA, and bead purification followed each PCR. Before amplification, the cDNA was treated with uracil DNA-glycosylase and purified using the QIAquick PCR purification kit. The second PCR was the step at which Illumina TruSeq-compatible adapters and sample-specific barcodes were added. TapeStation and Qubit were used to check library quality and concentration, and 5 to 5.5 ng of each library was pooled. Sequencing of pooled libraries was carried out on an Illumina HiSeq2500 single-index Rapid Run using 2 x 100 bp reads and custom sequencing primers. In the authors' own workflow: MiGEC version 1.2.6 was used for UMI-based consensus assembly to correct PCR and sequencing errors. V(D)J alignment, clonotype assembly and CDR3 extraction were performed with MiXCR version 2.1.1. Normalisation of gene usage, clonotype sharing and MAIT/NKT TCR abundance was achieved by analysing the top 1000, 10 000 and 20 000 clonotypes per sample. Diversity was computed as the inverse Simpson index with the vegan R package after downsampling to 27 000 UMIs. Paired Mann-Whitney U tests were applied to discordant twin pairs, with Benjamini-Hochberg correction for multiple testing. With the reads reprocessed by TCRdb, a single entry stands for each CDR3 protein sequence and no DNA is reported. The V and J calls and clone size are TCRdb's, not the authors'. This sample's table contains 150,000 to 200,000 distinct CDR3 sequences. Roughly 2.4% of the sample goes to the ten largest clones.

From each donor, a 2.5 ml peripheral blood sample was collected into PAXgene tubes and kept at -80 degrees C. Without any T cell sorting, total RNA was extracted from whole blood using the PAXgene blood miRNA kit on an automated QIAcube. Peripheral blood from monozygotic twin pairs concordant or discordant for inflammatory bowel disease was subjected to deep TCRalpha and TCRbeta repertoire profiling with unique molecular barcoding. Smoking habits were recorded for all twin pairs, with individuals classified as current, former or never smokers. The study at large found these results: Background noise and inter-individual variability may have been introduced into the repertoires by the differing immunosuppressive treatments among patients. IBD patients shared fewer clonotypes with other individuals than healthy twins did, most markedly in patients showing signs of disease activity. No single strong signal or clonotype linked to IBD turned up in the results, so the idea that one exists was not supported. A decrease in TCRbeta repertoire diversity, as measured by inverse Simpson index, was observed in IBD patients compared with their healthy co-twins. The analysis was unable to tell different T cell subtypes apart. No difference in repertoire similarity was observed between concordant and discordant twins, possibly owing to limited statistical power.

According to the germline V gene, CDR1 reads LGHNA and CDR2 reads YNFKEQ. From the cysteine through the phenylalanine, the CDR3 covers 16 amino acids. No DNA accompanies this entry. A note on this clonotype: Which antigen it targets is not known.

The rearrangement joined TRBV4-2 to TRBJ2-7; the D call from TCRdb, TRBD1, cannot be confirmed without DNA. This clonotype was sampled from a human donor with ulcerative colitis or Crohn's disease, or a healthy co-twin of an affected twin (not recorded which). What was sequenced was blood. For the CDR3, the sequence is CASSQGSQDSSYEQYF.